This T cell receptor (beta chain) came from a study of response to subunit inactivated influenza vaccine. A word on this clonotype: Its target is unknown.

The CDR3 extends over 17 amino acids. Germline CDR1 is SGHTA and CDR2 is FQGNSA. V was clipped by 2 bases and J by 0 bases, with 16 bases between them. Each CDR3 protein gets one entry after TCRdb re-called the RT-PCR reads with MiXCR. The table has approximately 310,000 distinct CDR3 sequences, about a fifth seen once. Study-level points and caveats: Every seasonal influenza vaccination brings in few new T cells, the authors suggested.

Sequenced material: PBMCs from blood, taken less than 22 months after vaccination. This rearrangement joins TRBV7-2 to TRBJ1-1; unclear D gene. This TCR was recovered from a man in his fifties or sixties who received an inactivated influenza vaccine. The DNA for the CDR3 is TGTGCCAGCAGCTTAACAGAAGTAGTCAGAATGAACACTGAAGCTTTCTTT. Residues: CASSLTEVVRMNTEAFF.